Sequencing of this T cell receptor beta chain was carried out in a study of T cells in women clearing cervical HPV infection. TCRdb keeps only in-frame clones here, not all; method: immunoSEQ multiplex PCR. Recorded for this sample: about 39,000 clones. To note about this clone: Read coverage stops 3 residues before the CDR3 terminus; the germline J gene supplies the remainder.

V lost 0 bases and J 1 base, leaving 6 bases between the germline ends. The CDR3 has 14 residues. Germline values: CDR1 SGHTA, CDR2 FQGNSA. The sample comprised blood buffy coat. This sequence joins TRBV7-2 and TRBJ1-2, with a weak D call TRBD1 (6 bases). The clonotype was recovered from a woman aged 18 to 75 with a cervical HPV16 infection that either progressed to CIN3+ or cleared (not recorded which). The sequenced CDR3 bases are TGTGCCAGCAGCTTAGCGGACAGTAACTATGGC. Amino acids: CASSLADSNYG. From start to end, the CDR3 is CASSLADSNYGYTF. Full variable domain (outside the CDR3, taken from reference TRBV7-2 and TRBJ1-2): GAGVSQSPSNKVTEKGKDVELRCDPISGHTALYWYRQSLGQGLEFLIYFQGNSAPDKSGLPSDRFSAERTGGSVSTLTIQRTQQEDSAVYLCASSLADSNYGYTFGSGTRLTVV.